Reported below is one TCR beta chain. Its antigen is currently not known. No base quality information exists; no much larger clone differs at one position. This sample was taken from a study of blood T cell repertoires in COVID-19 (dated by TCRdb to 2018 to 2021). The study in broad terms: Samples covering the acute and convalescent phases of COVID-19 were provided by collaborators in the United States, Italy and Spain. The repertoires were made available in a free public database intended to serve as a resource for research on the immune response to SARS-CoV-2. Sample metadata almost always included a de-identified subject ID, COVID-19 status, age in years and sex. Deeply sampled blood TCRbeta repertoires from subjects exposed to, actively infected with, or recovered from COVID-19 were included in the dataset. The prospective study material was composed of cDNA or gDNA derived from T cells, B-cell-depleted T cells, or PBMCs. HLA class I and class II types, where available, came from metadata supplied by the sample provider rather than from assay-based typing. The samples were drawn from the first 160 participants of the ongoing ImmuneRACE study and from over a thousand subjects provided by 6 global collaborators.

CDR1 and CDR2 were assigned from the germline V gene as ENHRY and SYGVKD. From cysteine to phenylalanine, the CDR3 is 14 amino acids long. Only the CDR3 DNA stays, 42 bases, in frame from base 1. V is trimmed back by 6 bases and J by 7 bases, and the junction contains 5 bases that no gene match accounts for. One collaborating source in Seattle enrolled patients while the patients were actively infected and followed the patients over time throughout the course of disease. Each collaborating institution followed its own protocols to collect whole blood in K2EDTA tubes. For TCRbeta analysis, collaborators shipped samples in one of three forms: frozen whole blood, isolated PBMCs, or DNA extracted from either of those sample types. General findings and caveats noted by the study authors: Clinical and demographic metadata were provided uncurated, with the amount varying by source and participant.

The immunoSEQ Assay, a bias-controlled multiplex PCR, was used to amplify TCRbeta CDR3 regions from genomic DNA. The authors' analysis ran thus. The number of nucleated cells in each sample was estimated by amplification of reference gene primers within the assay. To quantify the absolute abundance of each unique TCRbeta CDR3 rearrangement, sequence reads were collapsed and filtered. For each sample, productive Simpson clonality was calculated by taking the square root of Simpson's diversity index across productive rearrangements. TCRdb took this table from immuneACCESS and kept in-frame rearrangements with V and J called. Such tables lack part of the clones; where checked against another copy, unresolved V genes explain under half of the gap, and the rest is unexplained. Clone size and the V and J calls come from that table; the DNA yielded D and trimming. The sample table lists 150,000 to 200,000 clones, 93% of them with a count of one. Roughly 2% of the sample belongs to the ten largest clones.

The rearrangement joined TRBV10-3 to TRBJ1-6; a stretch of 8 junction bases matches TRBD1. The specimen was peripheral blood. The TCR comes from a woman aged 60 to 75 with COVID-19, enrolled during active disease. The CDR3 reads CAIRYRGENSPLHF. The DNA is TGTGCCATCAGGTACAGGGGGGAAAATTCACCCCTCCACTTT.